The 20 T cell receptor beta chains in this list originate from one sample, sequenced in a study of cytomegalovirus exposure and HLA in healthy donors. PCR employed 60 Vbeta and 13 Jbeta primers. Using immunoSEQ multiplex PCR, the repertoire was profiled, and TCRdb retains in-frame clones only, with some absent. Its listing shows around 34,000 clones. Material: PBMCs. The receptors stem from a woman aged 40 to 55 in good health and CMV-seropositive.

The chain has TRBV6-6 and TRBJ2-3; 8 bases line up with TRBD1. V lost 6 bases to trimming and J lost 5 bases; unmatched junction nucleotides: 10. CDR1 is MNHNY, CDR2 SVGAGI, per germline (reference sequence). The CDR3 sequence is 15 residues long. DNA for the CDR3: TGTGCCAGCAGATTACAGGGGGTTCGGGGAGATACGCAGTATTTT. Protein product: CASRLQGVRGDTQYF.

The CDR3 region is CASSRPDQGTAFF. CDR3 nucleotides: TGTGCCAGCAGTCGTCCTGATCAGGGTACGGCTTTCTTT. J is TRBJ1-1 and V is TRBV5-4; possibly TRBD1 for D (5 bases). The CDR3 has 13 residues. Germline V lookup: CDR1 SGHNT, CDR2 YYREEE (reference sequence). V shed 5 bases and J shed 11 bases, with 19 bases lying between them.

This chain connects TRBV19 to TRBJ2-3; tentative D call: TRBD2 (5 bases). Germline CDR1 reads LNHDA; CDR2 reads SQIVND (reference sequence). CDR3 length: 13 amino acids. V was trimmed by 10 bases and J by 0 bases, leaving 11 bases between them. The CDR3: CATSRGSTDTQYF. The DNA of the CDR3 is TGTGCCACCTCTCGGGGTAGCACAGATACGCAGTATTTT.

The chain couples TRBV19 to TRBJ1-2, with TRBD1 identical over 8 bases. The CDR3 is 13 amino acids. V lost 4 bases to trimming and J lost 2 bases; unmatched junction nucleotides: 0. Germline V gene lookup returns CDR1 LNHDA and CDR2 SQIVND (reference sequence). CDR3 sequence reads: CASSRDRNYGYTF. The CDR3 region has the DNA TGTGCCAGTAGTAGGGACAGGAACTATGGCTACACCTTC.

The DNA of the CDR3 is TGTGCCAGCAGCGAGTCCGGGTGGTATGGCTACACCTTC. Translating it yields CASSESGWYGYTF. The V gene is TRBV9, the J gene TRBJ1-2, with unresolved D. The germline gives CDR1 SGDLS, CDR2 YYNGEE. The CDR3 sequence is 13 residues long. Trimming took off 3 bases at V and 5 bases at J, with 11 bases between the two ends.

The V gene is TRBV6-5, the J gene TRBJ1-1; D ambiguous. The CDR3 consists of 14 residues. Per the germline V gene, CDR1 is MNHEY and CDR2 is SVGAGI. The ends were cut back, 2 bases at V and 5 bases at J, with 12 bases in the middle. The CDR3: CASSYGIRETEAFF. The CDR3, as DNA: TGTGCCAGCAGTTACGGGATTAGGGAGACTGAAGCTTTCTTT.

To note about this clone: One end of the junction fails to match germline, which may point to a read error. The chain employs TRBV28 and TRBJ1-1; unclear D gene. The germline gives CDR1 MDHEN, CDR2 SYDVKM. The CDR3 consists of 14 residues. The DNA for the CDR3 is TGTGCCAGCAGGCTCTCGGTTCCGAACGCTGAAGCTTTCTTT. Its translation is CASRLSVPNAEAFF.

CDR3 region: CASSPPDRGIDNEQFF. Here the CDR3 DNA reads TGTGCCAGCTCACCACCGGATAGGGGAATAGACAATGAGCAGTTCTTC. The rearrangement uses TRBV18 and TRBJ2-1, with a weak D call TRBD1 (5 bases). The CDR3 contains 16 residues. Per germline, CDR1 KGHSH and CDR2 LQKENI. V dropped 0 bases and J dropped 5 bases, with 14 bases sitting between them.

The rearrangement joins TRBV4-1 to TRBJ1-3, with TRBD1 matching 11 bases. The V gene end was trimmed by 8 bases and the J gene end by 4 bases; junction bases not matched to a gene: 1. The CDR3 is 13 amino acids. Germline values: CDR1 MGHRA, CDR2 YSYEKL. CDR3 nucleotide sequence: TGCGCCAGCGGACAGGGGGCAGGAAACACCATATATTTT. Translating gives CASGQGAGNTIYF.

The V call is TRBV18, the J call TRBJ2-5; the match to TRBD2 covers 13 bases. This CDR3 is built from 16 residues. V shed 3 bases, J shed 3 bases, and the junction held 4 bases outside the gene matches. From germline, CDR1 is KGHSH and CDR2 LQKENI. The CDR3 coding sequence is TGTGCCAGCTCACCCTGGACTAGCGGGGGAAAAGAGACCCAGTACTTC. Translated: CASSPWTSGGKETQYF.

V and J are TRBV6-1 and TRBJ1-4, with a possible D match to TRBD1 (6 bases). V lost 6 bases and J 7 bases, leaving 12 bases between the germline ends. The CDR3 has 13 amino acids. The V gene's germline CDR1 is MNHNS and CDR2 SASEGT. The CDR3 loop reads CASRVSRGEKLFF. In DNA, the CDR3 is TGTGCCAGCAGGGTATCCAGGGGTGAAAAACTGTTTTTT.

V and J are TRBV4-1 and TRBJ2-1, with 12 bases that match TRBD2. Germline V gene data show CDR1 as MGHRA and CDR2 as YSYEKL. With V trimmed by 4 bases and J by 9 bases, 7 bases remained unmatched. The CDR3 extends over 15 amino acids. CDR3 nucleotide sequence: TGCGCCAGCAGCCCCCTAGCGGGGGGGATTCCTGAGCAGTTCTTC. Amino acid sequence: CASSPLAGGIPEQFF.

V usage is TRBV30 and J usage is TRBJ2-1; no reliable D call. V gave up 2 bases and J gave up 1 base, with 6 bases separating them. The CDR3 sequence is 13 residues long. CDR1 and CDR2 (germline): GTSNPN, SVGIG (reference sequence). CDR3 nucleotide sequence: TGTGCCTGGAGTCGCCAGTCCTACAATGAGCAGTTCTTC. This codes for CAWSRQSYNEQFF.

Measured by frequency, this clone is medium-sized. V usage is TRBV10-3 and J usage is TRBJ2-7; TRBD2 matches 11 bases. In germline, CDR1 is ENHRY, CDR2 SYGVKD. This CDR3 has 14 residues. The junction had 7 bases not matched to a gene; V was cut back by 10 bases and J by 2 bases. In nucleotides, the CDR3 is TGTGCCACCGCGGTAGCGGGAGGGCCCTACGAGCAGTACTTC. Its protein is CATAVAGGPYEQYF.

The DNA for the CDR3 is TGCAGCGTGAAGAAAGGACAGGGATGGGAAGCTTTCTTT. Its protein product is CSVKKGQGWEAFF. The chain couples TRBV29-1 to TRBJ1-1, with TRBD1 matching 8 bases. CDR1 SQVTM and CDR2 ANQGSEA come from the germline V gene. The ends lost 6 bases at V and 8 bases at J; junction bases unmatched: 11. There are 13 residues in the CDR3.

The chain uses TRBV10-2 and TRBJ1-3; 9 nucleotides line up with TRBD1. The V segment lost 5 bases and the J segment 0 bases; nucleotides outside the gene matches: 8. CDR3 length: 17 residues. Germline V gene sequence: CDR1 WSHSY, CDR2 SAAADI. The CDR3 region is CASSIYPQGASGNTIYF. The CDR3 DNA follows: TGCGCCAGCAGTATTTACCCACAGGGGGCCTCTGGAAACACCATATATTTT.

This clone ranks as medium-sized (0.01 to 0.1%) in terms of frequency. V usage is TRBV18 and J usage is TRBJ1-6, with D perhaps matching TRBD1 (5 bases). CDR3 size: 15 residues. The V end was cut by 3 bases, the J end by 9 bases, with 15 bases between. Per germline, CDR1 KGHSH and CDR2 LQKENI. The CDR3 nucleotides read TGTGCCAGCTCACCTCTGCAGGGTTCGGGTTCACCCCTCCACTTT. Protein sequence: CASSPLQGSGSPLHF.

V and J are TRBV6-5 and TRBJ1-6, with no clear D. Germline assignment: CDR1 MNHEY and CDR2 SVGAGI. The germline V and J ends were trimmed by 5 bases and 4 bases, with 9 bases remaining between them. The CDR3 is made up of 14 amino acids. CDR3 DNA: TGTGCCAGCAGTGACATCGGTTATAATTCACCCCTCCACTTT. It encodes CASSDIGYNSPLHF.

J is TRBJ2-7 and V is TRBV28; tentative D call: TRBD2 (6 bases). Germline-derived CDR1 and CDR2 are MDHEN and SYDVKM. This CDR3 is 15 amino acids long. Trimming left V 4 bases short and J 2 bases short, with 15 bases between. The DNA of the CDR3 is TGTGCCAGCAGTTACCGTGGGGGGATGGCCTACGAGCAGTACTTC. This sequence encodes CASSYRGGMAYEQYF.

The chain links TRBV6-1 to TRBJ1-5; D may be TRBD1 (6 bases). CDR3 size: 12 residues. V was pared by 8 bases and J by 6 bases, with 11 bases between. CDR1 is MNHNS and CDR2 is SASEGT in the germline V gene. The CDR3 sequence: CASGTLPQPQHF. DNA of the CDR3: TGTGCCAGCGGGACACTGCCTCAGCCCCAGCATTTT.